This TCR beta chain emerged from a study of T cell responses to AZD1222 COVID-19 vaccine. CDR1 is LGHDT, CDR2 YNNKEL, per germline (reference sequence). The V segment lost 7 bases and the J segment 7 bases; nucleotides outside the gene matches: 16. This CDR3 contains 17 residues. The protocol was immunoSEQ multiplex PCR, while the TCRdb copy is restricted to in-frame clones and leaves out a portion. Of about 140,000 clones listed, about 94% are singletons. Sequenced here: peripheral blood, sampled on day 0 of AZD1222 vaccination. The V gene is TRBV3-1 (or the pseudogene TRBV3-2), the J gene TRBJ2-2; 9 bases align to TRBD2. The receptor was isolated from an adult in good health. CDR3 coding DNA: TGTGCCAGCACCATGGGGGATGGCGGGAGGGCCGGCGGGGAGCTGTTTTTT. As protein: CASTMGDGGRAGGELFF.